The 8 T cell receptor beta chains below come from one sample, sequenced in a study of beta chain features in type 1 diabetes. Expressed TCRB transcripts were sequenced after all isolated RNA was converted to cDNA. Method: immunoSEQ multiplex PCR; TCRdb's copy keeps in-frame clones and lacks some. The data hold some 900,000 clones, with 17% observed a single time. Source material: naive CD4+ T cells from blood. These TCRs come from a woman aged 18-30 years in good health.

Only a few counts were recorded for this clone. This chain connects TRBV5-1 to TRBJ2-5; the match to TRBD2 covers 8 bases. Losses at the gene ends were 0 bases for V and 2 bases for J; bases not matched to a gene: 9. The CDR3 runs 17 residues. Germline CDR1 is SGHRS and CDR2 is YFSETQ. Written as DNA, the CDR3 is TGCGCCAGCAGCTTGGCTGGCGGCGGGAGGACTCAAGAGACCCAGTACTTC. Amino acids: CASSLAGGGRTQETQYF.

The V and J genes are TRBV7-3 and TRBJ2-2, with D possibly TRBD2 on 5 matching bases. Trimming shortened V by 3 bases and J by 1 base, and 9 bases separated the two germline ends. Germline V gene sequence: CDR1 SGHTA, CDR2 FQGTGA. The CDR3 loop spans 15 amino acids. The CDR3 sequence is CASSLDGVNTGELFF. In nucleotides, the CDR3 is TGTGCCAGCAGCTTGGACGGGGTGAACACCGGGGAGCTGTTTTTT.

The CDR3 DNA sequence: TGTGCCAGCAGTTTAAATGTCCAGGGCCAAACCTACGAGCAGTACTTC. Translated: CASSLNVQGQTYEQYF. This sequence joins TRBV28 and TRBJ2-7; D may be TRBD1 (5 bases). This CDR3 contains 16 residues. The V end lost 2 bases, the J end lost 2 bases, and 16 bases lay between the germline ends. From germline, CDR1 is MDHEN and CDR2 SYDVKM.

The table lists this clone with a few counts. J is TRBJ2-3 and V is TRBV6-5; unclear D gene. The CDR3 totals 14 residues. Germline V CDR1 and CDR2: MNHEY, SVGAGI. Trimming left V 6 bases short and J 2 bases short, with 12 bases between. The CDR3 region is CASSPGRITDTQYF. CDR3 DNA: TGTGCCAGCAGCCCAGGCCGGATCACAGATACGCAGTATTTT.

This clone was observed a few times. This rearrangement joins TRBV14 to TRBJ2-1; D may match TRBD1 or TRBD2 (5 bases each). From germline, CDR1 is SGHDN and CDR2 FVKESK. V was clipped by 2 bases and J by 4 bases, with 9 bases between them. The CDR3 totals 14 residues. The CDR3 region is CASSQLGVYNEQFF. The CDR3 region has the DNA TGTGCCAGCAGCCAATTGGGGGTTTACAATGAGCAGTTCTTC. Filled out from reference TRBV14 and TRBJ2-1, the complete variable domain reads EAGVTQFPSHSVIEKGQTVTLRCDPISGHDNLYWYRRVMGKEIKFLLHFVKESKQDESGMPNNRFLAERTGGTYSTLKVQPAELEDSGVYFCASSQLGVYNEQFFGPGTRLTVL.

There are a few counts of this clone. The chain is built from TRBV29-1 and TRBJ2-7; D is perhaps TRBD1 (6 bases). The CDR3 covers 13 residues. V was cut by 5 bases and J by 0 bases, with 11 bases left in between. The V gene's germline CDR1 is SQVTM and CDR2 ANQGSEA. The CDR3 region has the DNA TGCAGCGTTTGGGACACACGCTCCTACGAGCAGTACTTC. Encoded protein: CSVWDTRSYEQYF.

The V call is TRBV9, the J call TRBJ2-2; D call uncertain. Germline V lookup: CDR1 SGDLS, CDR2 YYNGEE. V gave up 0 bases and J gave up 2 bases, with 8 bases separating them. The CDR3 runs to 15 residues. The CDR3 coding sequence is TGTGCCAGCAGCGTAGCTCTAGTTAACACCGGGGAGCTGTTTTTT. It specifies CASSVALVNTGELFF. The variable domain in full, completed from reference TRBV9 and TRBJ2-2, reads DSGVTQTPKHLITATGQRVTLRCSPRSGDLSVYWYQQSLDQGLQFLIQYYNGEERAKGNILERFSAQQFPDLHSELNLSSLELGDSALYFCASSVALVNTGELFFGEGSRLTVL.

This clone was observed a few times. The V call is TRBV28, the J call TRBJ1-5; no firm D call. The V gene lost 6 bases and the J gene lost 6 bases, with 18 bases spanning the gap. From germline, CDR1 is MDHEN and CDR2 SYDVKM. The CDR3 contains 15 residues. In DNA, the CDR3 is TGTGCCAGCAGCCGGTTACGGGGAGGCGGTCAGCCCCAGCATTTT. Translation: CASSRLRGGGQPQHF.